This T cell receptor (beta chain) was retrieved from a study of cytomegalovirus exposure and HLA in healthy donors. PCR primers comprised 60 Vbeta and 13 Jbeta primers. Profiling relied on immunoSEQ multiplex PCR, and the TCRdb table lists in-frame clones only, not all of them. The repertoire has 100,000 to 120,000 clones, roughly 12% of them found once; the top ten carry more than 15%. This clone came up a few times. This clonotype originated in a man aged 35-49 years in good health and CMV-seropositive. Sequencing was performed on PBMCs.

The DNA of the CDR3 is TGTGCCAGCAGTTCCACAGGGGGCTTGAGGGAAAAACTGTTTTTT. This gives the protein CASSSTGGLREKLFF. J is TRBJ1-4 and V is TRBV11-2; TRBD1 agrees at 9 bases. The CDR3 contains 15 residues. V shed 6 bases and J 8 bases; nucleotides not matched to a gene: 10. Germline V gene sequence: CDR1 SGHAT, CDR2 FQNNGV.